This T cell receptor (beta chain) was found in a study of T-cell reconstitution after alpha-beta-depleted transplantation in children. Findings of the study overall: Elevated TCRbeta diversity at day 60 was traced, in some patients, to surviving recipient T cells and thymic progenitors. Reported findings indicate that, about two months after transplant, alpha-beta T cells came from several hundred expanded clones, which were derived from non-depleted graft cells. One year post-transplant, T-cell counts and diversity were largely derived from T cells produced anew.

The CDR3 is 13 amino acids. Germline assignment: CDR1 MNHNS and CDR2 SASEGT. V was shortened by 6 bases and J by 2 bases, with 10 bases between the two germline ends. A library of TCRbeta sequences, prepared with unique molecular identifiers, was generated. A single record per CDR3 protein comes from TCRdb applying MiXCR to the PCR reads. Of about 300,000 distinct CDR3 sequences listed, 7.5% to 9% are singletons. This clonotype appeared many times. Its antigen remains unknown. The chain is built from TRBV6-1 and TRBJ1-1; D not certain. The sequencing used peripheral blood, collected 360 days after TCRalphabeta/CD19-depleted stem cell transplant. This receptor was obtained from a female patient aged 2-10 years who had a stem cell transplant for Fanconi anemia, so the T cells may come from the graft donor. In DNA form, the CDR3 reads TGTGCCAGCAGCCGGGGTTTAAACACTGAAGCTTTCTTT. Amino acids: CASSRGLNTEAFF.